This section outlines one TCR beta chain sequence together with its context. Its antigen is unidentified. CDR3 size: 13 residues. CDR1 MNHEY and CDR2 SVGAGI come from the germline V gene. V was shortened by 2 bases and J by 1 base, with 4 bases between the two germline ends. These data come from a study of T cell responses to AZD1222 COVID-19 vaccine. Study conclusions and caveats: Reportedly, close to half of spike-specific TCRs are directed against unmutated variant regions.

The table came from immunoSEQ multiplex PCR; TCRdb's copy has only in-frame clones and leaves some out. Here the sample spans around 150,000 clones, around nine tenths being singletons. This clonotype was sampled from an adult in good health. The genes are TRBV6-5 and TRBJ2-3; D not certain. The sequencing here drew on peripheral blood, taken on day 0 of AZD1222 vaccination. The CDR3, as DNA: TGTGCCAGCAGTTACGTGGGCACAGATACGCAGTATTTT. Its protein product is CASSYVGTDTQYF.